This TCR beta chain stems from a study of ipilimumab plus nivolumab after autologous stem cell transplantation. Across the whole study: Myeloma patients were high-risk transplant-naive or relapsed within 3 years of first autologous transplant.

This CDR3 is 13 amino acids long. The V gene's germline CDR1 is SGHDN and CDR2 FVKESK. V was cut by 1 base and J by 4 bases, with 7 bases left in between. Patients got ipilimumab 1 mg/kg beginning 14 to 28 days post-transplant. Sequencing was performed with immunoSEQ multiplex PCR; in TCRdb, only in-frame clones are kept and a portion is missing. Of roughly 43,000 clones listed, approximately 90% are singletons. This clone has only one observation. Here the sequenced sample was PBMCs, taken in a trial of ipilimumab plus nivolumab as post-transplant consolidation. The chain uses TRBV14 and TRBJ1-1, with D uncertain. This TCR was recovered from a male donor with multiple myeloma. The CDR3 sequence is CASSQGISTEAFF. The CDR3 region has the DNA TGTGCCAGCAGCCAAGGCATCTCCACTGAAGCTTTCTTT.